These 32 T cell receptor beta chains share one sample of origin, sequenced in a study of blood T cell repertoires in COVID-19. Sequencing used immunoSEQ multiplex PCR; TCRdb keeps in-frame clones, though not all of them. The top ten hold around 2.7% of the sample, which has under 90,000 clones, approximately 91% seen once. The sequenced sample was peripheral blood. The receptors stem from a man aged 65-85 years with active or convalescent COVID-19.

This clone occurred once. J is TRBJ2-1 and V is TRBV3-1 (or the pseudogene TRBV3-2); 7 positions match TRBD2. Germline V gene lookup returns CDR1 LGHDT and CDR2 YNNKEL (reference sequence). This CDR3 spans 14 amino acids. V dropped 4 bases and J dropped 8; count of bases not matched to a gene: 8. CDR3 DNA: TGTGCCAGCAGCCGACGGGGAGGGGATTATGAGCAGTTCTTC. Translation gives CASSRRGGDYEQFF.

This clone occurred once. The chain is built from TRBV2 and TRBJ2-4; 8 bases map to TRBD1. The CDR3 spans 11 residues. Looked up from germline, CDR1 is SNHLY and CDR2 is FYNNEI. The V gene end was trimmed by 9 bases and the J gene end by 15 bases; junction bases not matched to a gene: 10. CDR3 DNA sequence: TGTGCCAGTGACAGGGGACCCCGGTCGTACTTC. This gives the protein CASDRGPRSYF.

The chain joins TRBV4-1 to TRBJ1-4; tentatively, D is TRBD1 (6 bases). CDR1 is MGHRA, CDR2 YSYEKL, per germline. Trimming pared 0 bases from V and 4 bases from J, leaving 12 bases between. The length of the CDR3 is 16 residues. The CDR3 here is CASSQDSGADNEKLFF. CDR3 nucleotide sequence: TGCGCCAGCAGCCAAGACTCAGGGGCCGATAATGAAAAACTGTTTTTT.

The rearrangement uses TRBV6-5 and TRBJ2-1; 9 bases line up with TRBD2. Germline CDR1 is MNHEY and CDR2 is SVGAGI. The trim removed 6 bases at V and 10 bases at J, leaving 4 bases unmatched. This CDR3 spans 12 amino acids. The CDR3 loop is CASRPLAGEQFF. CDR3 nucleotide sequence: TGTGCCAGCAGGCCTCTAGCGGGGGAGCAGTTCTTC.

This clone was detected only once. V and J are TRBV7-3 and TRBJ2-1; TRBD2 agrees at 8 bases. CDR1 is SGHTA and CDR2 is FQGTGA in the germline V gene. This CDR3 comprises 16 residues. The J segment lost 4 bases and the V segment lost 3 bases, leaving 8 bases of the junction unmatched. The chain's CDR3 is CASSFRRVAGYNEQFF. CDR3 coding DNA: TGTGCCAGCAGCTTTCGTAGAGTAGCGGGATACAATGAGCAGTTCTTC.

The chain links TRBV11-2 to TRBJ2-7; 13 nucleotides line up with TRBD2. The germline V gene has CDR1 SGHAT and CDR2 FQNNGV. This CDR3 spans 15 amino acids. V was clipped by 2 bases and J by 2 bases; unmatched bases: 0. The CDR3: CASSLTSGRAYEQYF. DNA for the CDR3: TGTGCCAGCAGCTTAACTAGCGGGAGGGCCTACGAGCAGTACTTC.

The V call is TRBV30, the J call TRBJ1-5; 7 bases line up with TRBD1. The CDR3 contains 14 residues. J gave up 2 bases and V 3 bases, and 4 bases lay outside the gene matches. The V gene's germline CDR1 is GTSNPN and CDR2 SVGIG (reference sequence). The CDR3 spells CAWSRDSGNQPQHF. The CDR3 DNA is TGTGCCTGGAGCCGGGACAGTGGCAATCAGCCCCAGCATTTT.

This chain links TRBV5-6 with TRBJ1-1, with 10 bases aligning to TRBD1. CDR3 length equals 14 residues. The trim removed 5 bases at V and 5 bases at J, leaving 6 bases unmatched. CDR1 SGHDT and CDR2 YYEEEE come from the germline V gene. The CDR3 DNA sequence: TGTGCCAGCAGGCCCGGGACAGGGGATACTGAAGCTTTCTTT. It specifies CASRPGTGDTEAFF. Supplemented by reference TRBV5-6 and TRBJ1-1, the full variable domain reads DAGVTQSPTHLIKTRGQQVTLRCSPKSGHDTVSWYQQALGQGPQFIFQYYEEEERQRGNFPDRFSGHQFPNYSSELNVNALLLGDSALYLCASRPGTGDTEAFFGQGTRLTVV.

The CDR3 loop is CASSPGGGPTYEQYF. In DNA, the CDR3 is TGTGCCAGCAGCCCCGGAGGAGGTCCCACCTACGAGCAGTACTTC. The chain has TRBV7-3 and TRBJ2-7; TRBD2 might be the D (5 bases). With 5 bases removed from V and 2 bases from J, the gap between germline ends came to 16 bases. Looked up from germline, CDR1 is SGHTA and CDR2 is FQGTGA. CDR3 length equals 15 residues.

The chain has TRBV4-2 and TRBJ2-3, with D perhaps matching TRBD2 (7 bases). V lost 0 bases and J lost 6, with 16 bases in between. In germline, CDR1 is LGHNA, CDR2 YNFKEQ. The CDR3 length is 16 residues. The CDR3 sequence: CASSQDPWGGQDTQYF. The CDR3 coding sequence is TGTGCCAGCAGCCAAGACCCGTGGGGGGGCCAGGATACGCAGTATTTT.

The chain recombines TRBV11-2 with TRBJ2-1, with TRBD2 matching 10 bases. Germline trimming cut 2 bases from V and 7 bases from J; bases unmatched to any gene: 2. The CDR3 loop spans 14 amino acids. CDR1 is SGHAT and CDR2 is FQNNGV in the germline V gene. In nucleotides, the CDR3 is TGTGCCAGCAGCTTAATAGCGGGGGGAAATGAGCAGTTCTTC. The encoded protein is CASSLIAGGNEQFF.

The J gene is TRBJ1-2, the V gene TRBV11-3; D not resolved. Trimming cost V 6 bases and J 8 bases, with 16 bases left between them. Germline assignment: CDR1 SGHNT and CDR2 YENEEA. This CDR3 has 13 residues. Here the CDR3 DNA reads TGTGCCAGCAGTCCCTGGTCGGGAAAAGGCTACACCTTC. Translation gives CASSPWSGKGYTF.

The genes are TRBV5-6 and TRBJ2-3; D possibly corresponds to TRBD2 (5 bases). Trimming shortened V by 4 bases and J by 1 base, and 10 bases separated the two germline ends. Germline V gene sequence: CDR1 SGHDT, CDR2 YYEEEE. This CDR3 spans 14 amino acids. CDR3 protein: CASSPTEGTDTQYF. The CDR3 DNA is TGTGCCAGCAGCCCTACGGAGGGCACAGATACGCAGTATTTT.

The gene calls are TRBV5-1 and TRBJ2-7, with a tentative D call TRBD2 (7 bases). This CDR3 has 14 residues. Trimming left V 0 bases short and J 3 bases short, with 10 bases between. Germline CDR1 is SGHRS and CDR2 is YFSETQ. The CDR3 is CASSLGGGLYEQYF. The CDR3 DNA reads as TGCGCCAGCAGCTTGGGCGGGGGCCTCTACGAGCAGTACTTC. Supplemented by reference TRBV5-1 and TRBJ2-7, the full variable domain reads KAGVTQTPRYLIKTRGQQVTLSCSPISGHRSVSWYQQTPGQGLQFLFEYFSETQRNKGNFPGRFSGRQFSNSRSEMNVSTLELGDSALYLCASSLGGGLYEQYFGPGTRLTVT.

This sequence joins TRBV18 and TRBJ1-1, with TRBD1 as a possible D gene (5 bases). Trimming took off 6 bases at V and 3 bases at J, with 11 bases between the two ends. The CDR3 is 13 amino acids. Germline values: CDR1 KGHSH, CDR2 LQKENI. CDR3 coding DNA: TGTGCCAGCTCCCAGGGCTCGGACACTGAAGCTTTCTTT. Encoded protein: CASSQGSDTEAFF.

V gene TRBV9 combines with J gene TRBJ1-1; D is unclear. The CDR3 sequence is 14 residues long. Per the germline V gene, CDR1 is SGDLS and CDR2 is YYNGEE. Deletions cut 4 bases from V and 3 bases from J, with 13 bases between. The CDR3: CASSREGVDTEAFF. CDR3 bases: TGTGCCAGCAGCCGAGAGGGAGTGGACACTGAAGCTTTCTTT.

The rearrangement links TRBV18 to TRBJ1-3; D is possibly TRBD1 (6 bases). Trimming left V 2 bases short and J 2 bases short, with 13 bases between. Germline V CDR1 and CDR2: KGHSH, LQKENI. This CDR3 is 16 amino acids long. The CDR3 DNA reads as TGTGCCAGCTCACCAACTGGGACAAGGGCTGGAAACACCATATATTTT. Translation gives CASSPTGTRAGNTIYF. The full variable domain, its missing parts supplied by reference TRBV18 and TRBJ1-3, is NAGVMQNPRHLVRRRGQEARLRCSPMKGHSHVYWYRQLPEEGLKFMVYLQKENIIDESGMPKERFSAEFPKEGPSILRIQQVVRGDSAAYFCASSPTGTRAGNTIYFGEGSWLTVV.

In DNA form, the CDR3 reads TGTGCCAGTAGTACTGGACTATCTGAAGCTTTCTTT. Translation: CASSTGLSEAFF. The V and J genes are TRBV19 and TRBJ1-1; no firm D call. This CDR3 comprises 12 residues. V was shortened by 4 bases and J by 6 bases, with 9 bases between the two germline ends. The germline CDR1 and CDR2 sequences are LNHDA and SQIVND (reference sequence).

This clone appeared a few times. This sequence joins TRBV6-6 and TRBJ2-5; no definite D call. CDR1 is MNHNY, CDR2 SVGAGI, per germline (reference sequence). The V end was cut by 8 bases, the J end by 2 bases, with 6 bases between. The CDR3 loop spans 11 amino acids. The CDR3 region has the DNA TGTGCCAGCGCGTCACAAGAGACCCAGTACTTC. Translating it yields CASASQETQYF.

CDR3 sequence: CASSNRAGLNTEAFF. CDR3 in DNA: TGTGCCAGCAGCAATCGGGCAGGGCTGAACACTGAAGCTTTCTTT. The chain has TRBV13 and TRBJ1-1, with D perhaps matching TRBD1 (5 bases). The germline V gene encodes CDR1 PRHDT and CDR2 FYEKMQ (reference sequence). V lost 5 bases and J lost 0, with 13 bases in between. The CDR3 is 15 residues long.

The rearrangement joins TRBV6-5 to TRBJ1-2, with D possibly matching TRBD1 (5 bases). The CDR3 consists of 14 residues. The germline CDR1 and CDR2 sequences are MNHEY and SVGAGI. The V end was cut by 0 bases, the J end by 3 bases, with 8 bases between. CDR3 sequence (DNA): TGTGCCAGCAGTTACTCCAGGGCTCACTATGGCTACACCTTC. This encodes CASSYSRAHYGYTF.

As concerns this clone: At one of its ends the junction is not consistent with the germline gene, which may arise from a read error. The V gene is TRBV3-1 (or the pseudogene TRBV3-2), the J gene TRBJ1-1, with D possibly being TRBD1 (6 bases). The CDR3 has 11 residues. CDR1 is LGHDT, CDR2 YNNKEL, per germline (reference sequence). The CDR3 bases are TGTGCCAGCAGCCGTCCCGGGACATATCTCTTT. Residues: CASSRPGTYLF.

V is TRBV19 and J is TRBJ1-2; a weak D match, TRBD1 (6 bases). V shed 2 bases and J shed 6 bases, with 13 bases lying between them. CDR1 is LNHDA and CDR2 is SQIVND in the germline V gene (reference sequence). CDR3 length equals 14 residues. CDR3 residues: CASSISPGVDGYTF. The CDR3 bases are TGTGCCAGTAGTATATCTCCAGGGGTGGATGGCTACACCTTC. Full variable domain (remainder filled in from reference TRBV19 and TRBJ1-2): DGGITQSPKYLFRKEGQNVTLSCEQNLNHDAMYWYRQDPGQGLRLIYYSQIVNDFQKGDIAEGYSVSREKKESFPLTVTSAQKNPTAFYLCASSISPGVDGYTFGSGTRLTVV.

This chain links TRBV18 with TRBJ1-1; 7 positions match TRBD1. Trimming at V came to 4 bases and at J to 0 bases, leaving 5 bases not matched to a gene. This CDR3 has 15 residues. Germline loops: CDR1 KGHSH, CDR2 LQKENI. The CDR3 is CASSRATGMNTEAFF. The CDR3, as DNA: TGTGCCAGCTCACGAGCGACAGGGATGAACACTGAAGCTTTCTTT.

The table lists this clone with a few counts. The CDR3 DNA is TGTGCCATTACTGACTACCACCTACAGGAGCAGTACTTC. Encoded protein: CAITDYHLQEQYF. The chain recombines TRBV6-5 with TRBJ2-7, with a possible D match to TRBD2 (5 bases). Germline loops: CDR1 MNHEY, CDR2 SVGAGI. Trimming pared 10 bases from V and 7 bases from J, leaving 20 bases between. CDR3 length equals 13 residues.

The V call is TRBV5-4, the J call TRBJ1-2; tentatively, D is TRBD1 (6 bases). Germline V gene sequence: CDR1 SGHNT, CDR2 YYREEE (reference sequence). Between the trimmed V and J ends, which lost 1 base and 0 bases, there was a span of 16 bases. The CDR3 runs to 17 residues. CDR3 nucleotide sequence: TGTGCCAGCAGCTTGAACGCAGGGGTAGGGTCTAACTATGGCTACACCTTC. It encodes CASSLNAGVGSNYGYTF.

In DNA form, the CDR3 reads TGTGCCAGCAGCGTCGGGGGTGAGCAGTTCTTC. Its translation is CASSVGGEQFF. The chain couples TRBV3-1 (or the pseudogene TRBV3-2) to TRBJ2-1; a weak D match, TRBD2 (6 bases). This CDR3 is 11 amino acids long. Germline V gene data show CDR1 as LGHDT and CDR2 as YNNKEL (reference sequence). V shed 5 bases and J shed 9 bases, with 8 bases lying between them.

Only one count was recorded for this clone. The chain recombines TRBV5-1 with TRBJ1-1, with D possibly TRBD1 on 6 matching bases. The germline V gene has CDR1 SGHRS and CDR2 YFSETQ. The germline V and J ends were trimmed by 4 bases and 0 bases, with 16 bases remaining between them. The CDR3 is 16 amino acids. This CDR3 is CASSPRRTGMNTEAFF. CDR3 bases: TGCGCCAGCAGCCCCCGGCGAACAGGGATGAACACTGAAGCTTTCTTT.

This rearrangement joins TRBV18 to TRBJ2-3; 13 bases map to TRBD2. This CDR3 is 18 amino acids long. The V and J ends lost 4 bases and 1 base, in that order; junction bases with no gene match: 8. CDR1 KGHSH and CDR2 LQKENI come from the germline V gene. In nucleotides, the CDR3 is TGTGCCAGCTCACACACTAGCGGGGGGGCCTCCGGCACAGATACGCAGTATTTT. This codes for CASSHTSGGASGTDTQYF.

V and J are TRBV6-6 and TRBJ2-1; TRBD2 is a possible D gene (7 bases). V was shortened by 6 bases and J by 7 bases, with 22 bases between the two germline ends. CDR3 length equals 16 residues. Germline CDR1 is MNHNY and CDR2 is SVGAGI (reference sequence). The CDR3 DNA reads as TGTGCCAGCAGATTCTCCGTGGCAAGGGGGGGGAATGAGCAGTTCTTC. Protein sequence: CASRFSVARGGNEQFF.

CDR3 region: CASSLQGAPYEQYF. CDR3 bases: TGTGCCAGCAGCTTACAGGGGGCACCCTACGAGCAGTACTTC. The V and J genes are TRBV6-6 and TRBJ2-7; the match to TRBD1 covers 9 bases. J lost 2 bases, V lost 6 bases, and 5 bases had no gene match. Germline-derived CDR1 and CDR2 are MNHNY and SVGAGI (reference sequence). The CDR3 length is 14 residues.

The CDR3 spells CASSLEIAREQYF. The CDR3 nucleotides are TGTGCCAGCAGCTTAGAAATAGCGCGCGAGCAGTACTTC. This sequence joins TRBV7-2 and TRBJ2-7; weak D call: TRBD2 (5 bases). Trimming took 1 base from V and 6 from J, leaving 10 bases between them. CDR1 SGHTA and CDR2 FQGNSA come from the germline V gene. This CDR3 is 13 amino acids long. The full variable domain, with the rest looked up from reference TRBV7-2 and TRBJ2-7, is GAGVSQSPSNKVTEKGKDVELRCDPISGHTALYWYRQSLGQGLEFLIYFQGNSAPDKSGLPSDRFSAERTGGSVSTLTIQRTQQEDSAVYLCASSLEIAREQYFGPGTRLTVT.